This T cell receptor beta chain was identified in a study of blood T cell repertoires in COVID-19 (dated by TCRdb to the early 2020s). Notes on the research overall: Collaborator samples came from the United States, Italy and Spain and covered acute and convalescent phases of COVID-19. The material from the prospective study consisted of cDNA or gDNA derived from T cells, B-cell-depleted T cells, or PBMCs. The dataset comprised deeply sampled blood TCRbeta repertoires from subjects exposed to, actively infected with, or recovered from COVID-19. The repertoires were released in a freely available public database intended as a resource for research on the immune response to SARS-CoV-2. The samples were drawn from two sources: the first 160 participants of the ongoing ImmuneRACE study, and 950 to 1,500 subjects contributed by 6 global collaborators. The sample metadata nearly always contained a de-identified subject ID, COVID-19 status, age in years and sex. Where HLA class I and class II types were available, the types were taken from metadata supplied by the sample provider, not from assay-based typing.

TCRbeta CDR3 regions were amplified from genomic DNA using the immunoSEQ Assay, a bias-controlled multiplex PCR. As for the authors' bioinformatics: The number of nucleated cells in each sample was estimated from the amplification of reference gene primers within the assay. Sequence reads were collapsed and filtered to measure the absolute abundance of every unique TCRbeta CDR3 rearrangement. For each sample, productive Simpson clonality was calculated as the square root of Simpson's diversity index over productive rearrangements. As stored in TCRdb, this immuneACCESS dataset retains in-frame rearrangements with V and J assigned. A fraction of the clones does not appear; measured against another copy, unresolved V genes explain less than half of the discrepancy, and the remainder lacks a known reason. The DNA gave D and trimming, while V, J and clone size come from that table. The sample profile shows about 120,000 clones; around 76% of them were found once. The ten largest clones add up to roughly 3.8% of the sample.

The collaborating institutions used their own protocols to collect whole blood in K2EDTA tubes. For TCRbeta analysis, collaborators shipped samples as frozen whole blood, isolated PBMCs, or DNA extracted from either of those sample types. This clone showed up just a few times. Its antigen target is currently unknown. Per-base quality was not reported, and no clone a single base away is much larger than it. The germline V gene encodes CDR1 GTSNPN and CDR2 SVGIG (reference sequence). The CDR3, cysteine through phenylalanine, is 13 amino acids long. The DNA shown is the 39-base CDR3, in frame from base 1. Between the V and J ends, shortened by 3 bases and 3 bases respectively, the junction contains 11 bases. Broad study findings and their caveats: How much clinical and demographic metadata was included differed by source and by participant, and the metadata was provided uncurated.

The sequencing input was peripheral blood. The source is a woman aged 80 or over with acute or convalescent COVID-19. The chain is assembled from TRBV30 and TRBJ1-1; a tentative D call is TRBD1 (6 bases match). The nucleotide sequence is TGTGCCTGGAGATTGGGGACACACACTGAAGCTTTCTTT. It encodes CAWRLGTHTEAFF.